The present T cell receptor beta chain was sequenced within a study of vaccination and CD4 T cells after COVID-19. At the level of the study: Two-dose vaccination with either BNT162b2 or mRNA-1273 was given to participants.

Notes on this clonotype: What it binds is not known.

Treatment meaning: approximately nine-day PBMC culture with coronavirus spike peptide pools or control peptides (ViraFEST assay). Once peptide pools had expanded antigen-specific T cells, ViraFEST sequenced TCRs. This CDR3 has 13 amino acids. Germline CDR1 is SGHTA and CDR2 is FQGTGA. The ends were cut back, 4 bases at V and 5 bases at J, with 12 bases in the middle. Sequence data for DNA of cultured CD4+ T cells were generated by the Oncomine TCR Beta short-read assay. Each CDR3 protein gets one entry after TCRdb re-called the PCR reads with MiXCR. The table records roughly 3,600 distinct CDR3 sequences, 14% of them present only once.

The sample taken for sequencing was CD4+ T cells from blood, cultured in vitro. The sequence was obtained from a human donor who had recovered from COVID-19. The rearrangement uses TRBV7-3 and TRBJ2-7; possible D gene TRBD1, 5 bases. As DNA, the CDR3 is TGTGCCAGCAGCTCTAACTGGGGCGACGAGCAGTACTTC. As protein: CASSSNWGDEQYF.